This T cell receptor beta chain appears in the sequencing data of a study of blood T cell repertoires in COVID-19. Study context: Donors in the United States, Italy and Spain gave samples during acute or convalescent COVID-19. Sources were T cells, B-cell-depleted T cells, or PBMCs; the material itself was cDNA or gDNA.

Germline V gene data show CDR1 as MGHRA and CDR2 as YSYEKL. The CDR3 totals 17 residues. The V and J ends lost 4 bases and 4 bases, in that order; junction bases with no gene match: 11. TCRdb's table, derived via immunoSEQ multiplex PCR, lists solely in-frame clones and lacks some. Here the sample spans fewer than 90,000 clones, about 85% being singletons. This sequence was found in a man in his sixties or seventies with active COVID-19. The sequencing input was peripheral blood. The chain employs TRBV4-1 and TRBJ1-5; 9 bases align to TRBD1. The CDR3 loop reads CASSPPAGQGGNQPQHF. In DNA form, the CDR3 reads TGCGCCAGCAGCCCCCCGGCGGGACAGGGTGGTAATCAGCCCCAGCATTTT.